This record concerns one TCR beta chain sequence. The antigen it binds to is not known. Qualities for individual bases were not recorded, and no much larger clone is one base off. Per the germline V gene, MNHEY is the CDR1 and SVGEGT is the CDR2. V is cut back by 0 bases and J by 5 bases, with 7 bases in the junction unmatched. The CDR3 goes from the cysteine to the phenylalanine over 15 residues. Left in the record is the CDR3 DNA by itself, 45 bases read in frame from the first base. The data are from a study of T cell responses to AZD1222 COVID-19 vaccine (dated by TCRdb to the early 2020s). Turning to the overall study: Because spike-specific TCR depth and breadth did not differ between the two schedules, AZD1222 recipients who got a second dose at roughly 4 weeks were pooled with those who got a second dose at roughly 12 weeks. A total of 233 trial participants underwent TCR sequencing, of whom some 210 received two doses of AZD1222 and about 26 received two doses of the MenACWY control vaccine. Enrollment into the trials was organized by age into subgroups of 18-55, 56-69 and 70-plus years, and those subgroups contained roughly 150, 30 and 60 TCR-sequenced participants, respectively. Findings and caveats that apply to the study as a whole: A significant rise in spike-specific TCR breadth and depth was observed after two AZD1222 doses relative to day 0 and relative to MenACWY recipients. The whole spike protein was spanned by vaccine-associated CD4 TCRs, and dominant responses were seen in regions 160-218 and 743-854. The 56-69-year group was small, and its depth increase did not reach significance, likely because of low power. Conclusions about previously exposed vaccinees are limited, since just six AZD1222 recipients were seropositive for SARS-CoV-2 at baseline. Because no samples from the day 14 peak response were available, repertoires could be characterized only after the peak T cell response. Most participants were white British and females outnumbered males, and the authors suggested that clonal diversity may have been underestimated. Reportedly, almost half of the unique spike-specific TCRs recognized epitopes lying outside the regions that are mutated in the B.1.351 and B.1.1.7 variants.

In light of the paper, this sample's time point label describes: baseline before first vaccination. Vaccinee samples came from UK trials COV001 and COV002, including a single-blind randomized controlled phase 2/3 trial of AZD1222 (ChAdOx1 nCoV-19) in healthy adults. For TCRbeta chain sequencing, PBMC samples were collected from trial participants at day 0 and at day 28 after the second dose. The CDR3 regions of human TCRbeta chains were analyzed by immunosequencing. On the study's bioinformatics: Repertoire TCRs were matched against a reference library of SARS-CoV-2-specific TCRs generated with the MIRA antigen-specificity platform. Breadth meant the fraction of unique TCRs that were SARS-CoV-2-associated, whereas depth meant the fraction of total T cells that were SARS-CoV-2-associated. Each spike-specific TCR was assigned to its reactive spike region and to a CD4 or CD8 class using the MIRA data. Log10-transformed breadth and depth values were compared by one-way ANOVA with Sidak's multiple comparisons tests. What TCRdb holds here is the immuneACCESS table cut down to in-frame rearrangements. Part of the clones is not present; checked against another copy, under half of the missing clones reflect an unresolved V gene, and the others are unexplained. V and J calls and clone size are as listed in that table; D and trimming were resolved from the DNA. For this sample there are about 130,000 clones; approximately 90% appear just once. Jointly, the top ten make up 1.5% to 2% of the sample.

This chain is built from TRBV6-2 or TRBV6-3 and TRBJ2-7; TRBD1 aligns with 7 central bases. Sequenced material: peripheral blood, taken on day 0 of AZD1222 vaccination. This receptor was taken from an adult in good health. The sequence in DNA is TGTGCCAGCAGTTACTCAGATACAGGGGTCCACGAGCAGTACTTC. Its product reads: CASSYSDTGVHEQYF.